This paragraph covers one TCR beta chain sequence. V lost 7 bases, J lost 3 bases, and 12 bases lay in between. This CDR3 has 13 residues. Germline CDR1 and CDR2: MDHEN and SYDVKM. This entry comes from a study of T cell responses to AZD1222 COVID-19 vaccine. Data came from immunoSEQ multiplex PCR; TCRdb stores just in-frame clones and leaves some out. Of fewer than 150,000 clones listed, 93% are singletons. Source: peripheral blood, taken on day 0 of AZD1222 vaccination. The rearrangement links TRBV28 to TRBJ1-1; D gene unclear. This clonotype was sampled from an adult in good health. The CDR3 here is CASTPWGYTEAFF. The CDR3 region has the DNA TGTGCCAGCACCCCTTGGGGATACACTGAAGCTTTCTTT.